These 30 T cell receptor beta chains originate from one sample sequenced in a study of CD8 T cells in Susac syndrome. The RNA, about 0.45 to 1 ug, was put through reverse transcription using random hexamers. TCRdb reprocessed the immunoSEQ multiplex PCR reads via MiXCR and lists one record per CDR3 protein. Of 85,000 to 130,000 distinct CDR3 sequences in the sample, approximately 93% are singletons; the top ten hold over 0.4%. Sequencing input: CD8+ T cells from PBMCs. The receptors were gathered from a human donor with Susac syndrome.

V gene TRBV29-1 combines with J gene TRBJ2-7; 8 bases are shared with TRBD1. The CDR3 runs to 13 residues. Germline V gene sequence: CDR1 SQVTM, CDR2 ANQGSEA. V lost 7 bases and J lost 3; bases outside the gene matches: 8. CDR3 sequence (DNA): TGCAGCGGCCGCAGGGGGCCAAACTACGAGCAGTACTTC. This translates into CSGRRGPNYEQYF.

The J gene is TRBJ2-7, the V gene TRBV15; maybe TRBD1 (6 bases). Per germline, CDR1 LNHNV and CDR2 YYDKDF (reference sequence). CDR3 length: 14 amino acids. V lost 5 bases and J 7 bases, leaving 18 bases between the germline ends. The CDR3 spells CATSGRDTGFEQYF. DNA for the CDR3: TGTGCCACCAGCGGCCGGGACACGGGTTTTGAGCAGTACTTC.

CDR3 sequence (DNA): TGTGCCAGCGTAGCATCAGCCGATACGCAGTATTTT. Translated: CASVASADTQYF. The rearrangement uses TRBV7-9 and TRBJ2-3; D gene uncertain. Trimming took off 8 bases at V and 6 bases at J, with 12 bases between the two ends. The CDR3 contains 12 residues. From germline, CDR1 is SEHNR and CDR2 FQNEAQ (reference sequence).

V gene TRBV9 combines with J gene TRBJ1-1; the D is unclear. CDR3 length: 13 amino acids. Germline CDR1 SGDLS, CDR2 YYNGEE. Deletions cut 0 bases from V and 4 bases from J, with 7 bases between. The CDR3 region is CASSVVEGTEAFF. The DNA for the CDR3 is TGTGCCAGCAGCGTAGTAGAGGGCACTGAAGCTTTCTTT. Full variable domain (outside the CDR3, taken from reference TRBV9 and TRBJ1-1): DSGVTQTPKHLITATGQRVTLRCSPRSGDLSVYWYQQSLDQGLQFLIQYYNGEERAKGNILERFSAQQFPDLHSELNLSSLELGDSALYFCASSVVEGTEAFFGQGTRLTVV.

This clonotype came up once. This rearrangement joins TRBV7-6 to TRBJ1-5; D not resolved. The germline gives CDR1 SGHVS, CDR2 FNYEAQ. Trimming took 5 bases from V and 1 from J, leaving 12 bases between them. CDR3 length equals 15 residues. CDR3 amino acids: CASSLLAVSNQPQHF. As DNA, the CDR3 is TGTGCCAGCAGCCTCCTGGCCGTAAGCAATCAGCCCCAGCATTTT.

The gene calls are TRBV5-4 and TRBJ1-4, with 9 positions matching TRBD1. The germline gives CDR1 SGHNT, CDR2 YYREEE (reference sequence). The CDR3 contains 15 residues. The V segment lost 4 bases and the J segment 8 bases; nucleotides outside the gene matches: 9. The DNA of the CDR3 is TGTGCCAGCAGCCTTCCCGGGACAGGGAGCGAAAAACTGTTTTTT. Amino acid sequence: CASSLPGTGSEKLFF.

CDR3 loop: CSARVGGPEQYF. The CDR3 nucleotides are TGCAGTGCTAGAGTTGGCGGGCCCGAGCAGTACTTC. The rearrangement links TRBV20-1 to TRBJ2-7; D possibly corresponds to TRBD2 (5 bases). Trimming took 1 base from V and 6 from J, leaving 10 bases between them. This CDR3 contains 12 residues. Germline V gives CDR1 DFQATT, CDR2 SNEGSKA (reference sequence).

The chain joins TRBV7-9 to TRBJ1-2; the D is unclear. Trimming took 3 bases from V and 2 from J, leaving 10 bases between them. The germline V gene encodes CDR1 SEHNR and CDR2 FQNEAQ (reference sequence). This CDR3 spans 14 amino acids. CDR3 residues: CASSFSDANYGYTF. The CDR3 DNA sequence: TGTGCCAGCAGCTTCTCTGATGCGAACTATGGCTACACCTTC.

The chain joins TRBV5-4 to TRBJ2-5; 11 nucleotides match TRBD2. This CDR3 has 14 amino acids. V dropped 7 bases and J dropped 2; count of bases not matched to a gene: 4. Germline CDR1 reads SGHNT; CDR2 reads YYREEE (reference sequence). CDR3 sequence: CASRVAGGQETQYF. The CDR3 DNA sequence: TGTGCCAGCCGAGTAGCGGGGGGGCAAGAGACCCAGTACTTC.

This clonotype was counted once. CDR3 DNA sequence: TGTGCCAGCGGGAGGGCGAATTCACCCCTCCACTTT. Translated: CASGRANSPLHF. The chain employs TRBV27 and TRBJ1-6; D remains unclear. CDR3 length: 12 amino acids. Germline values: CDR1 MNHEY, CDR2 SMNVEV (reference sequence). Trimming shortened V by 8 bases and J by 7 bases, and 9 bases separated the two germline ends.

The rearrangement uses TRBV13 and TRBJ2-5, with 10 bases aligning to TRBD2. The V and J ends lost 6 bases and 5 bases, in that order; junction bases with no gene match: 12. Germline values: CDR1 PRHDT, CDR2 FYEKMQ (reference sequence). The CDR3 has 16 amino acids. This CDR3 reads CASSRRSGGAGETQYF. In DNA, the CDR3 is TGTGCCAGCAGTCGCCGGAGCGGGGGGGCCGGGGAGACCCAGTACTTC.

The chain joins TRBV20-1 to TRBJ1-4, with D maybe TRBD1 (6 bases). CDR1 and CDR2 from the germline V gene are DFQATT and SNEGSKA (reference sequence). This CDR3 is 13 amino acids long. V was clipped by 7 bases and J by 10 bases, with 19 bases between them. The DNA of the CDR3 is TGCAGTGTAGGGGGTTCGGAGCCGGGAAAACTGTTTTTT. Its protein is CSVGGSEPGKLFF.

The J gene is TRBJ2-1, the V gene TRBV9; TRBD2 matches at 8 bases. With 4 bases clipped from V and 8 bases from J, the junction kept 8 bases outside the gene matches. CDR3 length: 14 amino acids. CDR1 is SGDLS, CDR2 YYNGEE, per germline. The CDR3 loop is CASSPTGGPDEQFF. In DNA form, the CDR3 reads TGTGCCAGCAGCCCGACGGGGGGGCCGGATGAGCAGTTCTTC.

The chain combines TRBV20-1 with TRBJ2-7; TRBD1 aligns across 7 bases. The ends lost 6 bases at V and 3 bases at J; junction bases unmatched: 8. CDR3 size: 13 residues. In germline, CDR1 is DFQATT, CDR2 SNEGSKA (reference sequence). The CDR3 loop reads CSAGTAPYYEQYF. The CDR3 DNA reads as TGCAGTGCGGGGACAGCACCTTACTACGAGCAGTACTTC.

V usage is TRBV12-3 or TRBV12-4 and J usage is TRBJ2-7, with D unclear. This CDR3 has 13 amino acids. V gave up 3 bases and J gave up 0 bases, with 6 bases separating them. In DNA form, the CDR3 reads TGTGCCAGCAGTTTGGAGAGCTCCTACGAGCAGTACTTC. The encoded protein is CASSLESSYEQYF.

The J gene is TRBJ1-2, the V gene TRBV9, with 8 bases identical to TRBD1. This CDR3 is built from 15 residues. Germline lookup yields CDR1 SGDLS and CDR2 YYNGEE. Trimming cost V 3 bases and J 5 bases; bases outside gene matches: 9. The chain's CDR3 is CASSAQGADIYGYTF. The CDR3 DNA reads TGTGCCAGCAGCGCCCAGGGGGCTGATATTTATGGCTACACCTTC.

The chain is built from TRBV7-9 and TRBJ2-3; tentatively, D is TRBD1 or TRBD2 (5 bases each). The CDR3 runs 13 residues. Germline loops: CDR1 SEHNR, CDR2 FQNEAQ (reference sequence). V was pared by 9 bases and J by 2 bases, with 12 bases between. DNA of the CDR3: TGTGCCAGTAGGGACGGCTCCACAGATACGCAGTATTTT. Translation gives CASRDGSTDTQYF. Complete variable domain (other parts from reference TRBV7-9 and TRBJ2-3): DTGVSQNPRHKITKRGQNVTFRCDPISEHNRLYWYRQTLGQGPEFLTYFQNEAQLEKSRLLSDRFSAERPKGSFSTLEIQRTEQGDSAMYLCASRDGSTDTQYFGPGTRLTVL.

This chain joins TRBV11-2 and TRBJ1-6; no clear D gene. CDR1 is SGHAT, CDR2 FQNNGV, per germline. The CDR3 is 15 amino acids. The V end was cut by 5 bases, the J end by 3 bases, with 11 bases between. The CDR3 spells CASSPNGNYNSPLHF. The CDR3 DNA is TGTGCCAGCAGCCCTAACGGGAACTATAATTCACCCCTCCACTTT. The entire variable domain, with the rest obtained from reference TRBV11-2 and TRBJ1-6, is as follows: EAGVAQSPRYKIIEKRQSVAFWCNPISGHATLYWYQQILGQGPKLLIQFQNNGVVDDSQLPKDRFSAERLKGVDSTLKIQPAKLEDSAVYLCASSPNGNYNSPLHFGNGTRLTVT.

In its sample, this clonotype was seen once. This chain uses TRBV12-3 or TRBV12-4 with TRBJ2-7; no definite D call. Trimming shortened V by 4 bases and J by 6 bases, and 13 bases separated the two germline ends. This CDR3 contains 13 residues. The CDR3 coding sequence is TGTGCCAGCAGTTCCGGACCTGCCGGCGAGCAGTACTTC. Translation: CASSSGPAGEQYF.

This clonotype showed up just once. This sequence joins TRBV20-1 and TRBJ2-3; 9 bases are shared with TRBD2. Germline V gene data show CDR1 as DFQATT and CDR2 as SNEGSKA (reference sequence). The CDR3 spans 14 residues. Unmatched junction bases numbered 8, after V lost 3 bases and J lost 7 bases. CDR3 in DNA: TGCAGTGCTAGCGATGCGGGGGGGCTCAATACGCAGTATTTT. This gives the protein CSASDAGGLNTQYF.

This rearrangement joins TRBV6-5 to TRBJ1-2; 7 bases agree with TRBD1. V shed 2 bases, J shed 4 bases, and the junction held 10 bases outside the gene matches. The CDR3 is 16 amino acids. The germline V gene encodes CDR1 MNHEY and CDR2 SVGAGI. The CDR3 reads CASSYLTGPDSYGYTF. For the CDR3, the DNA is TGTGCCAGCAGTTACCTGACAGGGCCCGATTCCTATGGCTACACCTTC.

The chain carries TRBV27 and TRBJ2-5; 8 nucleotides match TRBD2. Germline CDR1 MNHEY, CDR2 SMNVEV (reference sequence). J lost 5 bases, V lost 3 bases, and 5 bases had no gene match. The CDR3 has 14 residues. As DNA, the CDR3 is TGTGCCAGCAGTTTCGCGGGGGGTGGGGAGACCCAGTACTTC. Amino acid sequence: CASSFAGGGETQYF.

The CDR3 nucleotides are TGTGCCAGCAGTGAAAATCAGCCCCAGCATTTT. Amino acid sequence: CASSENQPQHF. The chain carries TRBV12-3 or TRBV12-4 and TRBJ1-5; unclear D gene. Trimming pared 5 bases from V and 4 bases from J, leaving 3 bases between. This CDR3 has 11 residues.

The rearrangement joins TRBV5-4 to TRBJ1-1; 7 nucleotides align to TRBD1. From germline, CDR1 is SGHNT and CDR2 YYREEE (reference sequence). The CDR3 is 14 residues long. V was pared by 2 bases and J by 2 bases, with 3 bases of the junction left unmatched. CDR3 sequence (DNA): TGTGCCAGCAGCTTCCGGGACAGAAACACTGAAGCTTTCTTT. It translates to CASSFRDRNTEAFF. The full variable domain, in which reference TRBV5-4 and TRBJ1-1 provide the parts outside the CDR3, is ETGVTQSPTHLIKTRGQQVTLRCSSQSGHNTVSWYQQALGQGPQFIFQYYREEENGRGNFPPRFSGLQFPNYSSELNVNALELDDSALYLCASSFRDRNTEAFFGQGTRLTVV.

This clonotype was recorded only once. V gene TRBV9 combines with J gene TRBJ2-7; D not resolved. V gave up 0 bases and J gave up 0 bases, with 10 bases separating them. The CDR3 contains 15 residues. From germline, CDR1 is SGDLS and CDR2 YYNGEE. CDR3 bases: TGTGCCAGCAGCGTAGTCGGTCAGGCCTCCTACGAGCAGTACTTC. It is translated as CASSVVGQASYEQYF.

The V and J genes are TRBV2 and TRBJ1-1; no reliable D call. V lost 3 bases and J lost 1, with 6 bases in between. Per the germline V gene, CDR1 is SNHLY and CDR2 is FYNNEI. The CDR3 is 13 amino acids. CDR3 residues: CASSDIKNTEAFF. DNA for the CDR3: TGTGCCAGCAGTGACATCAAGAACACTGAAGCTTTCTTT.

V is TRBV12-3 or TRBV12-4 and J is TRBJ1-5, with D hard to call. This CDR3 contains 13 residues. The V end lost 5 bases, the J end lost 5 bases, and 10 bases lay between the germline ends. In nucleotides, the CDR3 is TGTGCCAGCAGTGTTGGACCGTATCAGCCCCAGCATTTT. This sequence encodes CASSVGPYQPQHF.

The chain carries TRBV2 and TRBJ2-1, with 10 bases identical to TRBD2. Looked up from germline, CDR1 is SNHLY and CDR2 is FYNNEI. CDR3 length: 13 amino acids. V was clipped by 6 bases and J by 7 bases; unmatched bases: 3. The CDR3: CASRSGGGNEQFF. In DNA, the CDR3 is TGTGCCAGCAGGAGCGGGGGGGGGAATGAGCAGTTCTTC.

The chain recombines TRBV12-3 or TRBV12-4 with TRBJ2-1, with 10 positions matching TRBD2. With V trimmed by 2 bases and J by 2 bases, 3 bases remained unmatched. The CDR3 length is 16 residues. The CDR3 loop is CASSLKAGGAYNEQFF. DNA for the CDR3: TGTGCCAGCAGTTTAAAAGCGGGGGGGGCCTACAATGAGCAGTTCTTC.

V is TRBV6-1 and J is TRBJ2-5, with 7 positions matching TRBD1. The germline CDR1 and CDR2 sequences are MNHNS and SASEGT. The ends lost 5 bases at V and 5 bases at J; junction bases unmatched: 11. CDR3 length equals 15 residues. The CDR3 sequence is CASSLRRQGWETQYF. CDR3 in DNA: TGTGCCAGCAGTTTACGAAGACAGGGATGGGAGACCCAGTACTTC.